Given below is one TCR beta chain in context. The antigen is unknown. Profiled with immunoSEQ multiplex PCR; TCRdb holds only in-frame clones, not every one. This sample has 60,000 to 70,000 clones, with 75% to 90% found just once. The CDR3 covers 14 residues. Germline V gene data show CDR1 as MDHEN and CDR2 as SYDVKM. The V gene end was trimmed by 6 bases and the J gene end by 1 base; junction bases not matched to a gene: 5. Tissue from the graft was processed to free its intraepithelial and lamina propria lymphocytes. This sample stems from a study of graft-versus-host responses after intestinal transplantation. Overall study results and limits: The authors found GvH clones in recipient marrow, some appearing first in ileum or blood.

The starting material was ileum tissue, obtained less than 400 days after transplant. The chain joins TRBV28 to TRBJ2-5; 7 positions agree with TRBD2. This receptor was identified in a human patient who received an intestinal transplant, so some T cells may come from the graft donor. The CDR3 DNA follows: TGTGCCAGCAGGTTACTAGCGTTCCAAGAGACCCAGTACTTC. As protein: CASRLLAFQETQYF.